The 15 T cell receptor beta chains reported below all come from one sample, sequenced in a study of T cells in tumors after PD-1 blockade. Sequencing was performed with immunoSEQ multiplex PCR; in TCRdb, only in-frame clones are kept and a portion is missing. The repertoire consists of about 33,000 clones, with roughly 78% occurring once and the leading ten covering under 40%. The sample consisted of PBMCs, taken before anti-PD-1 treatment. The receptors shown here come from a human donor with basal cell carcinoma.

This clone was found once. V usage is TRBV24-1 and J usage is TRBJ2-3; TRBD2 is a possible D gene (7 bases). Trimming took 3 bases from V and 2 from J, leaving 11 bases between them. Germline V CDR1 and CDR2: KGHDR, SFDVKD. This CDR3 has 15 amino acids. DNA for the CDR3: TGTGCCACCAGTGATCCGCGGGGGCCCACAGATACGCAGTATTTT. Translating it yields CATSDPRGPTDTQYF.

V usage is TRBV3-1 (or the pseudogene TRBV3-2) and J usage is TRBJ2-7, with TRBD2 as a possible D gene (6 bases). The germline V gene encodes CDR1 LGHDT and CDR2 YNNKEL (reference sequence). The CDR3 extends over 12 amino acids. Trimming took 6 bases from V and 8 from J, leaving 14 bases between them. CDR3 in amino acids: CASRAPGGKQYF. CDR3 nucleotide sequence: TGTGCCAGCAGGGCGCCCGGGGGAAAGCAGTACTTC.

The V gene is TRBV13, the J gene TRBJ2-7; TRBD1 aligns across 8 bases. This CDR3 is built from 14 residues. Unmatched junction bases numbered 5, after V lost 4 bases and J lost 3 bases. The germline CDR1 and CDR2 sequences are PRHDT and FYEKMQ (reference sequence). The CDR3 DNA reads TGTGCCAGCAGCTCGGGACAGGCTTTCTACGAGCAGTACTTC. Translated: CASSSGQAFYEQYF.

The chain recombines TRBV12-3 or TRBV12-4 with TRBJ2-1, with 8 bases that match TRBD2. V was clipped by 7 bases and J by 8 bases; unmatched bases: 7. This CDR3 spans 13 amino acids. The CDR3 DNA sequence: TGTGCCAGCACCTCCGGGACTAGGGATGAGCAGTTCTTC. This translates into CASTSGTRDEQFF.

The rearrangement links TRBV27 to TRBJ2-7; possibly TRBD2 for D (6 bases). The CDR3 covers 13 residues. CDR1 and CDR2 from the germline V gene are MNHEY and SMNVEV (reference sequence). V lost 5 bases and J lost 3, with 11 bases in between. The CDR3 nucleotides are TGTGCCAGCAGTAGGCCCGGGAGCTACGAGCAGTACTTC. Residues: CASSRPGSYEQYF.

This clone came up a few times. J is TRBJ2-7 and V is TRBV7-9; 12 bases line up with TRBD2. The CDR3 consists of 16 residues. The V segment lost 5 bases and the J segment 3 bases; nucleotides outside the gene matches: 8. Germline lookup yields CDR1 SEHNR and CDR2 FQNEAQ (reference sequence). The CDR3: CASSTDGTSGLYEQYF. The CDR3 region has the DNA TGTGCCAGCAGCACGGACGGGACTAGCGGGCTCTACGAGCAGTACTTC.

V usage is TRBV7-2 and J usage is TRBJ2-4; 14 bases are shared with TRBD2. CDR1 is SGHTA, CDR2 FQGNSA, per germline. This CDR3 comprises 14 residues. Unmatched junction bases numbered 0, after V lost 1 base and J lost 10 bases. This CDR3 reads CASSLGLAGGIQYF. The CDR3 DNA reads TGTGCCAGCAGCTTAGGACTAGCGGGGGGGATTCAGTACTTC.

This clone has just a few counts. This rearrangement joins TRBV4-1 to TRBJ1-2; no reliable D call. The CDR3 sequence is 15 residues long. Per germline, CDR1 MGHRA and CDR2 YSYEKL. Trimming removed 0 bases from V and 1 base from J, with 9 bases in between. CDR3 coding DNA: TGCGCCAGCAGCCAAGATTCGGGCAATAACTATGGCTACACCTTC. Its translation: CASSQDSGNNYGYTF.

V gene TRBV5-1 combines with J gene TRBJ1-1; 9 positions agree with TRBD1. J was trimmed by 2 bases and V by 3 bases; bases with no gene match: 5. Per germline, CDR1 SGHRS and CDR2 YFSETQ. The CDR3 contains 15 residues. Here the CDR3 DNA reads TGCGCCAGCAGCTCTGGGACAGGGTTAAACACTGAAGCTTTCTTT. Translation: CASSSGTGLNTEAFF.

The rearrangement joins TRBV28 to TRBJ2-1; D unresolved. Germline values: CDR1 MDHEN, CDR2 SYDVKM. The CDR3 spans 15 residues. V lost 5 bases and J 10 bases, leaving 21 bases between the germline ends. The CDR3 DNA reads TGTGCCAGCAGTCTAAATCAGGACCAGTTTAAGGAGCAGTTCTTC. Its translation: CASSLNQDQFKEQFF.

The chain employs TRBV3-1 (or the pseudogene TRBV3-2) and TRBJ2-3; D uncertain. Germline CDR1 LGHDT, CDR2 YNNKEL (reference sequence). The germline V and J ends were trimmed by 3 bases and 6 bases, with 10 bases remaining between them. The CDR3 is 13 residues long. The CDR3 sequence is CASSQSRTDTQYF. The CDR3 DNA is TGTGCCAGCAGCCAGTCTAGGACCGATACGCAGTATTTT.

The sample holds one count of this clone. The chain has TRBV28 and TRBJ2-1, with a tentative D call TRBD2 (7 bases). CDR3 length: 17 amino acids. The germline V gene has CDR1 MDHEN and CDR2 SYDVKM. V lost 6 bases and J lost 0, with 18 bases in between. This CDR3 is CASSQGGLSRSYNEQFF. For the CDR3, the DNA is TGTGCCAGCAGCCAAGGGGGACTATCACGCTCCTACAATGAGCAGTTCTTC.

The V gene is TRBV5-5, the J gene TRBJ1-1; D is ambiguous. CDR1 and CDR2 (germline): SGHKS, YYEKEE (reference sequence). This CDR3 is 13 amino acids long. V dropped 3 bases and J dropped 1 base, with 7 bases sitting between them. The CDR3 is CASSWAQNTEAFF. In nucleotides, the CDR3 is TGTGCCAGCAGCTGGGCACAGAACACTGAAGCTTTCTTT.

This rearrangement joins TRBV4-3 to TRBJ2-6; tentatively, D is TRBD2 (6 bases). The CDR3 length is 16 residues. With 2 bases removed from V and 4 bases from J, the gap between germline ends came to 12 bases. Germline loops: CDR1 LGHNA, CDR2 YSLEER. The DNA of the CDR3 is TGCGCCAGCAGCCAACTGACTAGTGAAGGGGCCAACGTCCTGACTTTC. Its protein is CASSQLTSEGANVLTF.

The chain uses TRBV9 and TRBJ2-1; D gene uncertain. The germline V gene encodes CDR1 SGDLS and CDR2 YYNGEE. This CDR3 has 15 residues. Between the trimmed V and J ends, which lost 0 bases and 4 bases, there was a span of 11 bases. In DNA form, the CDR3 reads TGTGCCAGCAGCGTAGGTTCAGGAATTTACAATGAGCAGTTCTTC. Its protein is CASSVGSGIYNEQFF.